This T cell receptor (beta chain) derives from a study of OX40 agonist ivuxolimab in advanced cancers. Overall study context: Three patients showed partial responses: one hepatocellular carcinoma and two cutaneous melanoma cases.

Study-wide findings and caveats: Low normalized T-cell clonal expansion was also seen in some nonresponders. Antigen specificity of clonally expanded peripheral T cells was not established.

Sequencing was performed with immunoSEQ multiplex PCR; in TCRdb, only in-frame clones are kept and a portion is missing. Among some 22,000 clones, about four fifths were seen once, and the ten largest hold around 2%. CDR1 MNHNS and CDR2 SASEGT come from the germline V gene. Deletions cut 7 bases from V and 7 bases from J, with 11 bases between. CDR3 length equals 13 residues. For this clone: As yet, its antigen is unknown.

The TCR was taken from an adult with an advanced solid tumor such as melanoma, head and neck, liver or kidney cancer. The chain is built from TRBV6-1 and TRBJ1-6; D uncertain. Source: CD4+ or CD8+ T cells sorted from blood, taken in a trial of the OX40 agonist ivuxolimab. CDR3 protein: CASTNDGNSPLHF. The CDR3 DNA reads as TGTGCCAGCACCAACGACGGGAATTCACCCCTCCACTTT.